The rows below give T cell receptor beta chains drawn from one sample of a study of identical twins. In TCRdb, the 5' RACE reads were re-called with MiXCR into one record per CDR3 protein. This sample has around 1.7 million distinct CDR3 sequences, with less than 35% found just once. Material: cord blood. These receptors all come from a newborn girl in good health. Each CDR3 is given with its conserved first and last residue. A D gene is named only where the DNA matches it firmly. Rows may omit the clone size; those that give it use once, few, many or a size class.

>.|TRBV12-3/TRBV12-4|.|15|TRBJ2-7
TGTGCCAGCAGTCCTCGGAGGGAGGCCTCCTACGAGCAGTACTTC
CASSPRREASYEQYF
>TRBD1|TRBV4-1|few|16|TRBJ2-3
TGCGCCAGCAGCCTTTCGGGACAGCAAACCACAGATACGCAGTATTTT
CASSLSGQQTTDTQYF
>.|TRBV12-3/TRBV12-4|.|15|TRBJ2-5
TGTGCCAGCAGTTGGCTCCCAGCGATCCAAGAGACCCAGTACTTC
CASSWLPAIQETQYF
>TRBD2|TRBV6-5|few|14|TRBJ2-3
TGTGCCAGTTCGCAACGGGAGGGAAGGGATACGCAGTATTTT
CASSQREGRDTQYF
>TRBD2|TRBV4-1|few|20|TRBJ2-3
TGCGCCAGCAGCCAAGTAAAACTAGCGGGGGCCACGCCTCGCACAGATACGCAGTATTTT
CASSQVKLAGATPRTDTQYF
>.|TRBV4-1|.|15|TRBJ1-1
TGCGCCAGCAGCCAAGATAGTTGGGGTCAGACTGAAGCTTTCTTT
CASSQDSWGQTEAFF
>.|TRBV30|.|12|TRBJ2-1
TGTGCCTGGAGTGTACCCGGCAATGAGCAGTTCTTC
CAWSVPGNEQFF
>.|TRBV4-1|few|12|TRBJ2-1
TGCGCCAGCAGCCAAGTGATGGAGACCCAGTTCTTC
CASSQVMETQFF
>TRBD2|TRBV6-6|.|15|TRBJ2-3
TGTGCCAGCACGTTGGGGGGGTCAGACACAGATACGCAGTATTTT
CASTLGGSDTDTQYF
>TRBD2|TRBV28|once|16|TRBJ2-3
TGTGCCAGCAGTACCGGGACTAGCCATAAAACAGATACGCAGTATTTT
CASSTGTSHKTDTQYF
>TRBD2|TRBV3-1|.|17|TRBJ2-3
TGTGCCAGCAGCCAAAAACGGACTAGCGGGAGAAGAAATACGCAGTATTTT
CASSQKRTSGRRNTQYF
>TRBD1|TRBV5-1|.|12|TRBJ2-1
TGCGCCAGCAAAGGACAGGGATATGAGCAGTTCTTC
CASKGQGYEQFF
>.|TRBV2|.|12|TRBJ2-5
TGTGCCAGCACCCCCTTAAGACAGACCCAGTACTTC
CASTPLRQTQYF
>.|TRBV3-1|.|13|TRBJ2-1
TGTGCCAGCAGCCAAGACCCACAGGGTACCGGGTTCTTC
CASSQDPQGTGFF
>TRBD2|TRBV6-2/TRBV6-3|.|15|TRBJ2-3
TGTGCCAGCAACCCGGGACTATCCTCCACAGATACGCAGTATTTT
CASNPGLSSTDTQYF
>TRBD2|TRBV24-1|few|14|TRBJ2-1
TGTGCCACCAGAAAACGGGAGGGCCTGAATGAGCAGTTCTTC
CATRKREGLNEQFF
>TRBD2|TRBV28|.|14|TRBJ2-3
TGTGCCACCAAGGGGACTAGATTCAGAGATACGCAGTATTTT
CATKGTRFRDTQYF
>.|TRBV28|.|14|TRBJ2-1
TGTGCCAGCAGTTTCCCTCTCAGGGGCAATGAGCAGTTCTTC
CASSFPLRGNEQFF
>.|TRBV20-1|.|13|TRBJ1-3
TGCAGTAGCAATGACAGGTCGGGGAACACCATATATTTT
CSSNDRSGNTIYF
>.|TRBV29-1|.|15|TRBJ2-3
TGCAGCGCTCGAAGAGGGGGAGGAAGCACAGATACGCAGTATTTT
CSARRGGGSTDTQYF
>.|TRBV24-1|.|15|TRBJ2-1
TGTGCCACCAGTGATTTGAGGCGAAACTACAATGAGCAGTTCTTC
CATSDLRRNYNEQFF
>.|TRBV2|.|13|TRBJ2-7
TGTGCCAGCGGCGGGACCGACACCTACGAGCAGTACTTC
CASGGTDTYEQYF
>.|TRBV29-1|.|13|TRBJ1-1
TGCAGCGTTGAAGATGGCAGGGCGGAGGGAGCTTTCTTT
CSVEDGRAEGAFF
>.|TRBV6-1|.|15|TRBJ2-1
TGTGCCAGCAGTGATGGGGCCCGGGGACACAATGAGCAGTTCTTC
CASSDGARGHNEQFF
>TRBD2|TRBV6-5|few|17|TRBJ2-2
TGTGCCAGCAGTTACGGGACTAGCGGGGCGAACACCGGGGAGCTGTTTTTT
CASSYGTSGANTGELFF
>TRBD2|TRBV3-1|.|13|TRBJ2-4
TGTGCCAGCAGCCAAGCCGGGACTAGAATCCCGTACTTC
CASSQAGTRIPYF
>.|TRBV3-1|.|17|TRBJ1-6
TGTGCCAGCAGCCCCTATCTCGGGGGATTTAATAATTCACCCCTCCACTTT
CASSPYLGGFNNSPLHF
>.|TRBV16|.|15|TRBJ1-6
TGTGCCAGCAGCCCACAGGGTCGCCCTAATTCACCCCTCCACTTT
CASSPQGRPNSPLHF
>.|TRBV5-4|few|15|TRBJ2-5
TGTGCCAGCAGCGGTTACCTAGCCCCAAGAGAGACCCAGTACTTC
CASSGYLAPRETQYF
>.|TRBV25-1|.|15|TRBJ1-3
TGTGCCAGCAGTGAATGGCAGGCCTCTGGAAACACCATATATTTT
CASSEWQASGNTIYF
>.|TRBV28|few|13|TRBJ2-1
TGTGCCAGCAGTTGGAGAGGGAGCAATGAGCAGTTCTTC
CASSWRGSNEQFF
>.|TRBV28|few|11|TRBJ2-7
TGTGCCAGCAGTACTAAATACGAGCAGTACTTC
CASSTKYEQYF
>.|TRBV21-1|.|13|TRBJ2-3
TGTGCCAGCAGCAACCCAGGGACAGATACGCAGTATTTT
CASSNPGTDTQYF
>.|TRBV12-3/TRBV12-4|few|14|TRBJ1-5
TGTGCCAGCAGTTCGGACGGTTGGAATCAGCCCCAGCATTTT
CASSSDGWNQPQHF
>.|TRBV14|.|12|TRBJ2-7
TGTGCCAGCAGCCTAACAGCGCGGACCAAGTACTTC
CASSLTARTKYF
>.|TRBV4-1|few|16|TRBJ1-5
TGCGCCAGCAGCCAAGAGAACCAGGGTAGCAATCAGCCCCAGCATTTT
CASSQENQGSNQPQHF
>TRBD2|TRBV18|few|14|TRBJ2-1
TGTGCCAGCTCACCGAGCGGGGGTATCAATGAGCAGTTCTTC
CASSPSGGINEQFF
>TRBD1|TRBV18|.|15|TRBJ1-5
TGTGCCAGCAGCCCTCAGGGGGTAGGCAATCAGCCCCAGCATTTT
CASSPQGVGNQPQHF
>TRBD2|TRBV4-2|.|19|TRBJ2-3
TGTGCCAGCAGCCAAGGGGAGGGACTAGCGGGAGGTACCCCAGATACGCAGTATTTT
CASSQGEGLAGGTPDTQYF
>TRBD1|TRBV7-9|few|16|TRBJ1-6
TGTGCCAGCAGCTTGACAGGGGGCTTACATAATTCACCCCTCCACTTT
CASSLTGGLHNSPLHF
>.|TRBV15|few|14|TRBJ2-1
TGTGCCACCAGCAGACTCTTGGGCTACAATGAGCAGTTCTTC
CATSRLLGYNEQFF
>.|TRBV6-1|once|15|TRBJ2-1
TGTGCCAGCAGTGAAGCCAGCGTAGTGAAGGATGAGCAGTTCTTC
CASSEASVVKDEQFF
>TRBD1|TRBV12-3/TRBV12-4|.|16|TRBJ2-5
TGTGCCAGCAGCCTACTATCCCAGGGGGCAGAGGAGACCCAGTACTTC
CASSLLSQGAEETQYF
>.|TRBV5-1|few|15|TRBJ2-1
TGCGCCAGCAGCTTGATGATAGCCGCAGACAATGAGCAGTTCTTC
CASSLMIAADNEQFF
>.|TRBV10-3|many|13|TRBJ1-2
TGTGCCATCAGTGAATACGGCCAATATGGCTACACCTTC
CAISEYGQYGYTF
>TRBD1|TRBV10-3|few|13|TRBJ2-5
TGTGCCGCCTTTGAGGGGGCTGGGGAGACCCAGTACTTC
CAAFEGAGETQYF
>.|TRBV10-3|few|14|TRBJ1-4
TGTGCCATCAGCCGACAGGCAACTAATGAAAAACTGTTTTTT
CAISRQATNEKLFF
>TRBD2|TRBV6-2/TRBV6-3|.|16|TRBJ2-1
TGTGCCAGCAGTTACTCGGGGACTAGCATGACCAATGAGCAGTTCTTC
CASSYSGTSMTNEQFF
>.|TRBV10-3|.|14|TRBJ2-3
TGTGCCATCAGTGCTGGGCGTAAAACAGATACGCAGTATTTT
CAISAGRKTDTQYF
>.|TRBV7-2|once|16|TRBJ1-1
TGTGCCAGCAGCTTAGTCGGGGGGTGGCCGAACACTGAAGCTTTCTTT
CASSLVGGWPNTEAFF
>TRBD1|TRBV5-4|.|14|TRBJ1-2
TGTGCCAGCAGTGATGGACAGGGGGGATATGGCTACACCTTC
CASSDGQGGYGYTF